This T cell receptor (beta chain) came from a study of cytomegalovirus exposure and HLA in healthy donors. Turning to the study itself: An early data release held tens of millions of unique TCRs from HLA-typed donors. Study conclusions and caveats: There were about 160 TCR beta chains listed as cytomegalovirus-associated.

The PCR made use of 60 Vbeta and 13 Jbeta primers. Data came from immunoSEQ multiplex PCR; TCRdb stores just in-frame clones and leaves some out. The table records 150,000 to 200,000 clones, around four fifths of them present only once. Donors consisted of healthy bone marrow donors. The germline V gene has CDR1 LNHDA and CDR2 SQIVND (reference sequence). This CDR3 is 16 amino acids long. V shed 7 bases, J shed 4 bases, and the junction held 15 bases outside the gene matches. On this clone: Its antigen is not known.

This TCR was sampled from a female donor in good health and CMV-seronegative. This sequence joins TRBV19 and TRBJ1-2; 7 bases are a match to TRBD1. Input material: PBMCs. DNA of the CDR3: TGTGCCAGTATGTCCCTCTTCGGGACAGAGGGCTATGGCTACACCTTC. Translated, it gives CASMSLFGTEGYGYTF.